These 13 T cell receptor beta chains came from one sample sequenced in a study of OX40 agonist ivuxolimab in advanced cancers. The repertoire was sequenced with immunoSEQ multiplex PCR; TCRdb's copy has only in-frame clones and lacks some. The table shows 65,000 to 100,000 clones, with around 88% occurring only once. Sequenced material: CD4+ or CD8+ T cells sorted from blood, taken in a trial of the OX40 agonist ivuxolimab. Every receptor here comes from an adult with an advanced solid tumor such as melanoma, head and neck, liver or kidney cancer.

The V gene is TRBV28, the J gene TRBJ1-1; D unresolved. Deletions cut 5 bases from V and 9 bases from J, with 10 bases between. The CDR3 runs to 11 residues. Looked up from germline, CDR1 is MDHEN and CDR2 is SYDVKM. Here the CDR3 DNA reads TGTGCCAGCAGTCCGCGGTCCCAAGCTTTCTTT. Its translation is CASSPRSQAFF.

This clone turned up a few times. The chain links TRBV4-2 to TRBJ2-1; D ambiguous. This CDR3 has 14 amino acids. Looked up from germline, CDR1 is LGHNA and CDR2 is YNFKEQ. Trimming pared 3 bases from V and 4 bases from J, leaving 10 bases between. CDR3 sequence (DNA): TGTGCCAGCAGCCAGGGCGTAGGGTACAATGAGCAGTTCTTC. Its translation is CASSQGVGYNEQFF.

The chain has TRBV6-1 and TRBJ2-6; maybe TRBD2 (6 bases). V was trimmed by 2 bases and J by 4 bases, leaving 15 bases between them. The CDR3 consists of 17 residues. Per germline, CDR1 MNHNS and CDR2 SASEGT. This CDR3 is CASSEILGGSGANVLTF. In nucleotides, the CDR3 is TGTGCCAGCAGTGAAATCCTCGGGGGTTCCGGGGCCAACGTCCTGACTTTC.

This clone was seen just once. The V gene is TRBV7-3, the J gene TRBJ2-1; D assignment may be TRBD1 or TRBD2 (5 bases each). Trimming shortened V by 1 base and J by 9 bases, and 10 bases separated the two germline ends. CDR3 length: 13 amino acids. Germline CDR1 reads SGHTA; CDR2 reads FQGTGA. CDR3 region: CASSLISGTEQFF. The CDR3 DNA reads as TGTGCCAGCAGCTTAATCTCGGGGACTGAGCAGTTCTTC.

This clone was observed a few times. The gene calls are TRBV4-2 and TRBJ2-2; 8 nucleotides line up with TRBD2. The CDR3 has 18 residues. V was clipped by 2 bases and J by 3 bases; unmatched bases: 11. CDR1 and CDR2 (germline): LGHNA, YNFKEQ. CDR3 protein: CASSQQGLVWEHTGELFF. CDR3 in DNA: TGTGCCAGCAGCCAACAGGGACTAGTCTGGGAACACACCGGGGAGCTGTTTTTT.

This chain uses TRBV18 with TRBJ2-3; D is possibly TRBD1 (6 bases). Trimming removed 5 bases from V and 1 base from J, with 16 bases in between. Germline V gene lookup returns CDR1 KGHSH and CDR2 LQKENI. CDR3 length equals 16 residues. DNA of the CDR3: TGTGCCAGCTCAAACCGCAGGGGTGGAGGCACAGATACGCAGTATTTT. Translation gives CASSNRRGGGTDTQYF.

V is TRBV7-2 and J is TRBJ2-7, with 13 bases identical to TRBD2. V trimming: 5 bases; J trimming: 2 bases; junction bases outside the gene matches: 3. The CDR3 runs 15 residues. CDR1 and CDR2 (germline): SGHTA, FQGNSA. The CDR3 is CASSRGLAGPYEQYF. In DNA form, the CDR3 reads TGTGCCAGCAGCAGGGGACTAGCGGGACCCTACGAGCAGTACTTC.

The V gene is TRBV7-3, the J gene TRBJ2-5; TRBD1 aligns across 8 bases. The CDR3 runs to 15 residues. Germline CDR1 reads SGHTA; CDR2 reads FQGTGA. Trimming cost V 0 bases and J 1 base; bases outside gene matches: 1. In nucleotides, the CDR3 is TGTGCCAGCAGCTTAACCAGGGGGCCCCAAGAGACCCAGTACTTC. This encodes CASSLTRGPQETQYF.

The V gene is TRBV19, the J gene TRBJ2-6, with 7 bases matching TRBD2. There are 14 residues in the CDR3. Per the germline V gene, CDR1 is LNHDA and CDR2 is SQIVND (reference sequence). V was pared by 6 bases and J by 10 bases, with 9 bases of the junction left unmatched. The CDR3 here is CASREGGSQNVLTF. In nucleotides, the CDR3 is TGTGCCAGTAGGGAGGGAGGGAGCCAGAACGTCCTGACTTTC. The variable domain in full, completed from reference TRBV19 and TRBJ2-6, reads DGGITQSPKYLFRKEGQNVTLSCEQNLNHDAMYWYRQDPGQGLRLIYYSQIVNDFQKGDIAEGYSVSREKKESFPLTVTSAQKNPTAFYLCASREGGSQNVLTFGAGSRLTVL.

This chain links TRBV19 with TRBJ2-7; no reliable D call. V was cut by 5 bases and J by 3 bases, with 11 bases left in between. Germline loops: CDR1 LNHDA, CDR2 SQIVND (reference sequence). The CDR3 totals 13 residues. The CDR3 is CASSPHENYEQYF. The CDR3 nucleotides are TGTGCCAGTAGTCCCCATGAGAACTACGAGCAGTACTTC.

The rearrangement links TRBV7-6 to TRBJ2-3; 9 bases line up with TRBD1. Germline lookup yields CDR1 SGHVS and CDR2 FNYEAQ. The CDR3 sequence is 15 residues long. V dropped 1 base and J dropped 4; count of bases not matched to a gene: 3. In DNA form, the CDR3 reads TGTGCCAGCAGCTTAGACAGGGGGCGCTCAGATACGCAGTATTTT. Its translation: CASSLDRGRSDTQYF.

This clone appeared a few times. This chain uses TRBV19 with TRBJ2-7, with TRBD2 matching 8 bases. Trimming cost V 3 bases and J 2 bases; bases outside gene matches: 3. The CDR3 loop spans 14 amino acids. From germline, CDR1 is LNHDA and CDR2 SQIVND (reference sequence). CDR3 DNA sequence: TGTGCCAGTAGTATGGGACTAGAGGCCTACGAGCAGTACTTC. Its protein is CASSMGLEAYEQYF.

This rearrangement joins TRBV11-3 to TRBJ2-5; no clear D. Deletions cut 1 base from V and 1 base from J, with 4 bases between. CDR1 and CDR2 from the germline V gene are SGHNT and YENEEA. This CDR3 is 13 amino acids long. The DNA of the CDR3 is TGTGCCAGCAGCTTAGTCAGCCAAGAGACCCAGTACTTC. As protein: CASSLVSQETQYF.